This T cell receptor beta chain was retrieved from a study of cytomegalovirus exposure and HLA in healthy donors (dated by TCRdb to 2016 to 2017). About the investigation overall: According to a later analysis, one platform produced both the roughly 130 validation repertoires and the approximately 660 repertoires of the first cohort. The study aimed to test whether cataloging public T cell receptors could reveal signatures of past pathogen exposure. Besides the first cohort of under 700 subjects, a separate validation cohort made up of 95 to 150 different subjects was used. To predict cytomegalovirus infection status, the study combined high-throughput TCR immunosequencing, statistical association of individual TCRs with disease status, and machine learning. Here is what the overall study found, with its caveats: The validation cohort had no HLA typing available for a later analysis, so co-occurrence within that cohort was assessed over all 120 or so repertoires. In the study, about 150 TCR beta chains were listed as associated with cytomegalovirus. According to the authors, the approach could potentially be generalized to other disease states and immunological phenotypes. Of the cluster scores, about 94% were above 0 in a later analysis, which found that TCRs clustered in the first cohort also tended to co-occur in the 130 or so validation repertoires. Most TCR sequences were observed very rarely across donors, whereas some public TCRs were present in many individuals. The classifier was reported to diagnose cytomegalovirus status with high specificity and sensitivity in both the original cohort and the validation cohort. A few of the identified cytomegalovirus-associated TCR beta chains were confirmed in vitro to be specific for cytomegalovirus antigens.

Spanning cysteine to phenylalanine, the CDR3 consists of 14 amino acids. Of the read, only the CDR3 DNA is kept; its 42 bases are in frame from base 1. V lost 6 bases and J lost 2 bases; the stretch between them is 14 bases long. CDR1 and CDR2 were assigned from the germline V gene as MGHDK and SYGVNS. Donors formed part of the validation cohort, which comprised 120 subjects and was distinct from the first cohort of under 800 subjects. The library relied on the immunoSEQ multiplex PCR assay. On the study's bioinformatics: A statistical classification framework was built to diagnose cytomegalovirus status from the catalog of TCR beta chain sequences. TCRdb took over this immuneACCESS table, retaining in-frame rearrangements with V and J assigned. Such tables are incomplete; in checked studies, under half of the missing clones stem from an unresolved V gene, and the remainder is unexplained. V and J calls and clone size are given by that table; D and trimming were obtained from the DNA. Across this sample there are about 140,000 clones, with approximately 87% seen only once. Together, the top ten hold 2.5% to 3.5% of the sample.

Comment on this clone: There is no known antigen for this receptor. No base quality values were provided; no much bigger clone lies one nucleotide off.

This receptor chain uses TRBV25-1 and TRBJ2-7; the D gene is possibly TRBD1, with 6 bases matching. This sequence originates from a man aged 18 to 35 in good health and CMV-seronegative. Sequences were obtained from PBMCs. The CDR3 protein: CASRETGFTYEQYF. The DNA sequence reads TGTGCCAGCAGAGAGACAGGTTTTACCTACGAGCAGTACTTC.